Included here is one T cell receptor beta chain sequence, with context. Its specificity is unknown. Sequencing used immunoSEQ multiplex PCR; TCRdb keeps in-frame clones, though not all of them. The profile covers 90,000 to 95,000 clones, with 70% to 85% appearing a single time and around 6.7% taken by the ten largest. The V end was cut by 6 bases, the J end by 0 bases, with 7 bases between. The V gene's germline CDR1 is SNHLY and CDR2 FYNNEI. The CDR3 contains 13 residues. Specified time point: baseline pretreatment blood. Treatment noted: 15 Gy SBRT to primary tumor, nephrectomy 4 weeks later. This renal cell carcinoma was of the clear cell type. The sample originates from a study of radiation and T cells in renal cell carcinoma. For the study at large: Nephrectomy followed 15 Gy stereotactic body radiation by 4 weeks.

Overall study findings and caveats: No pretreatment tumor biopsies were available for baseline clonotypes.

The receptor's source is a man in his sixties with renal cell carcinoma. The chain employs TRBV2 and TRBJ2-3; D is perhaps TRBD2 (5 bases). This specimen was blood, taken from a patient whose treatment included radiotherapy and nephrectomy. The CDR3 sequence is CASRDFSTDTQYF. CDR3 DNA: TGTGCCAGCAGGGACTTTAGCACAGATACGCAGTATTTT.